The clone carrying this T cell receptor beta chain came up many times. This specimen comes from a study of T-cell reconstitution after alpha-beta-depleted transplantation in children. The TCRbeta library incorporated unique molecular identifiers. Each CDR3 protein gets one entry after TCRdb re-called the PCR reads with MiXCR. The table shows 60,000 to 80,000 distinct CDR3 sequences, with 6% to 8.5% occurring only once. This CDR3 is 14 amino acids long. V lost 3 bases to trimming and J lost 0 bases, with 6 bases between them. Germline loops: CDR1 MDHEN, CDR2 SYDVKM. The V gene is TRBV28, the J gene TRBJ2-4; D remains unclear. Source: PBMCs from the stem cell graft donor, taken from the stem cell graft. The clonotype originates from a human donor who donated a stem cell graft to a child with acute lymphoblastic leukemia. This chain's CDR3 is CASSLGLAKNIQYF. The CDR3, as DNA: TGTGCCAGCAGTTTGGGTCTAGCCAAAAACATTCAGTACTTC.